These T cell receptor beta chains were read from a single sample in a study of shared clonotypes between healthy human individuals. Measured with immunoSEQ multiplex PCR; TCRdb has only the in-frame clones, and not every one. The sample records some 2,500,000 clones, around 90% being singletons. The sample consisted of naive CD4+ T cells from PBMCs. These receptor sequences come from a man in his late teens or twenties in good health. Some clones in this sample may be carry-over from other donors' samples. Each CDR3 is given with its conserved first and last residue. Fields, in order: clone size, V gene, D gene, J gene, CDR3 DNA, CDR3 protein. The D gene is left open where the match is weak. Size values are once, few and many counts, or a class for expanded clones, and some rows have none.

-,TRBV7-2,-,TRBJ2-7,TGTGCCAGCACCTATATCGGTCCCTACGAGCAGTACTTC,CASTYIGPYEQYF
-,TRBV5-1,-,TRBJ1-3,TGCGCCAGCAGCCTGATGGGGAACTCTGGAAACACCATATATTTT,CASSLMGNSGNTIYF
-,TRBV7-9,TRBD1,TRBJ1-5,TGTGCCAGCAGCTTACTAGGGGGCGTCAATCAGCCCCAGCATTTT,CASSLLGGVNQPQHF
-,TRBV4-2,-,TRBJ2-1,TGTGCCAGCAGCCAAGGTAGTAGACTGTACAATGAGCAGTTCTTC,CASSQGSRLYNEQFF
-,TRBV5-6,-,TRBJ1-5,TGTGCCAGCAGCTGGGGGGTTTATAGCAATCAGCCCCAGCATTTT,CASSWGVYSNQPQHF
-,TRBV27,-,TRBJ2-7,TGTGCCAGCAGTTTAACTCGCTCCAGCTCCTACGAGCAGTACTTC,CASSLTRSSSYEQYF
-,TRBV4-1,-,TRBJ1-1,TGCGCCAGCAGCCAAGATATACGGCAGCCTGAAGCTTTCTTT,CASSQDIRQPEAFF
-,TRBV30,TRBD1,TRBJ1-1,TGTGCCTGGGACTCACAGGGGGATAGGGCTGAAGCTTTCTTT,CAWDSQGDRAEAFF
-,TRBV18,-,TRBJ2-5,TGTGCCAGCTCCTACCAAGAGACCCAGTACTTC,CASSYQETQYF
-,TRBV19,TRBD2,TRBJ2-2,TGTGCCAGTAGATCGCCGCGGGAGACCGGCGGGGAGCTGTTTTTT,CASRSPRETGGELFF
-,TRBV27,-,TRBJ2-7,TGTGCCAGCAGTGCAATCAGGGGTACGCACGAGCAGTACTTC,CASSAIRGTHEQYF
-,TRBV10-3,-,TRBJ1-5,TGTGCCATCAGCCCCACGGACATAAGACGACAGCCCCAGCATTTT,CAISPTDIRRQPQHF
once,TRBV9,TRBD2,TRBJ2-5,TGTGCCAGCAGCGTAGCGGGAGGGGCAGGGGAGACCCAGTACTTC,CASSVAGGAGETQYF
-,TRBV5-1,TRBD1,TRBJ2-7,TGCGCCAGCAGCCGGGGACAGGCCCGTTACGAGCAGTACTTC,CASSRGQARYEQYF
-,TRBV19,-,TRBJ2-1,TGTGCCAGTAGTTCCAATCAGGGAGGGGGGCAGTTCTTC,CASSSNQGGGQFF
-,TRBV4-1,-,TRBJ2-4,TGCGCCAGCAGCCAAGATAGAGTCTTTACCAAAAACATTCAGTACTTC,CASSQDRVFTKNIQYF
-,TRBV7-8,-,TRBJ2-7,TGTGCCAGCAGCTCAGCCTCAGGGCCTTCAAGCTCCTACGAGCAGTACTTC,CASSSASGPSSSYEQYF
-,TRBV6-5,-,TRBJ1-5,TGTGCCAGCAGTTGGGGGGGGGCCGGCAATCAGCCCCAGCATTTT,CASSWGGAGNQPQHF
-,TRBV7-9,TRBD2,TRBJ2-2,TGTGCCAGCAGCTCGAGACTAGCGGGGATCACCGGGGAGCTGTTTTTT,CASSSRLAGITGELFF
-,TRBV28,-,TRBJ1-2,TGTGCCACCCCCTTAAGGGGACGGAATGGCTACACCTTC,CATPLRGRNGYTF
-,TRBV27,-,TRBJ2-2,TGTGCCAGCAGTGAATCAGGGGATAACACCGGGGAGCTGTTTTTT,CASSESGDNTGELFF
few,TRBV7-2,-,TRBJ2-7,TGTGCCAGCAGTCTTCACCTTCCCTACGAGCAGTACTTC,CASSLHLPYEQYF
-,TRBV21-1,-,TRBJ2-2,TGTGCCAGCAGCAAAATAGTAGGACCGAGGCGGGACCGGGAGCTGTTTTTT,CASSKIVGPRRDRELFF
-,TRBV11-2,-,TRBJ2-7,TGTGCCAGCAGCTTAGAGGGGCTAGACGAGCAGTACTTC,CASSLEGLDEQYF
few,TRBV7-2,TRBD1,TRBJ1-5,TGTGCCAGCAGCTTGACAGGGTGGGGTCAGCCCCAGCATTTT,CASSLTGWGQPQHF
-,TRBV25-1,-,TRBJ2-5,TGTGCCAGCAGTGACCAGACTTCGGGGACCCAGTACTTC,CASSDQTSGTQYF
-,TRBV6-1,-,TRBJ2-3,TGTGCCAGCAGTACGGATTTGGGCACAGATACGCAGTATTTT,CASSTDLGTDTQYF
once,TRBV7-8,-,TRBJ1-1,TGTGCCAGCAGCTTAGGGGCACCTATTAAGAACACTGAAGCTTTCTTT,CASSLGAPIKNTEAFF
-,TRBV27,-,TRBJ2-1,TGTGCCAGCAGTTTGCGGCCGCGGTCCTACAATGAGCAGTTCTTC,CASSLRPRSYNEQFF
-,TRBV28,TRBD2,TRBJ2-3,TGTGCCAGCACCACCGGACTAGCGGGAGGGCGAGAAGATACGCAGTATTTT,CASTTGLAGGREDTQYF
-,TRBV5-4,-,TRBJ2-5,TGTGCCAGCAGCTTGACAGCCCAAGAGACCCAGTACTTC,CASSLTAQETQYF
-,TRBV29-1,-,TRBJ2-7,TGCAGCGTTGGCAGGGGGGCTATCTCCTACGAGCAGTACTTC,CSVGRGAISYEQYF
-,TRBV19,-,TRBJ1-2,TGTGCCAGTAGTTATCGAGCGGAAACTAACTATGGCTACACCTTC,CASSYRAETNYGYTF
-,TRBV11-2,-,TRBJ2-1,TGTGCCAGCAGCTCGGTAAAGGGGTACCACAATGAGCAGTTCTTC,CASSSVKGYHNEQFF
once,TRBV28,TRBD1,TRBJ1-6,TGTGCCAGCAGTTCGCCGGGACAGGGCTTTCCACCCCTCCACTTT,CASSSPGQGFPPLHF
-,TRBV19,-,TRBJ1-3,TGTGCCACCTCAGGGACGGCTGGAAACACCATATATTTT,CATSGTAGNTIYF
-,TRBV28,TRBD1,TRBJ1-1,TGTGCCAGCAGTGAAGGACAGGCGGTGAACACTGAAGCTTTCTTT,CASSEGQAVNTEAFF
-,TRBV4-1,-,TRBJ1-4,TGCGCCAGCAGCCAAGTAGGACGCGAAAAACTGTTTTTT,CASSQVGREKLFF
-,TRBV5-1,-,TRBJ2-5,TGCGCCAGCGCGAAGGCCCAAGAAGAGACCCAGTACTTC,CASAKAQEETQYF
-,TRBV7-9,TRBD1,TRBJ2-5,TGTGCCAGCAGCTTAGCCCCGGGACAGGGAAGGGAGACCCAGTACTTC,CASSLAPGQGRETQYF
-,TRBV5-1,-,TRBJ2-1,TGCGCCAGCAGCCCCATGAAGCAGCGAGGCGAGCAGTTCTTC,CASSPMKQRGEQFF
-,TRBV7-2,TRBD2,TRBJ2-3,TGTGCCAGCAGCTCGCTGGGCGGGAGAGGGGCAGATACGCAGTATTTT,CASSSLGGRGADTQYF
-,TRBV29-1,-,TRBJ2-7,TGCAGCGCTGCTAGAGGGACAACGCGGGAGTACGAGCAGTACTTC,CSAARGTTREYEQYF
-,TRBV18,-,TRBJ1-5,TGTGCCAGCTCACGGAGGGAACAGCCCCAGCATTTT,CASSRREQPQHF
-,TRBV11-2,TRBD1,TRBJ2-5,TGTGCCAGCAGCTCCCGGGACAGGGGAGAGACCCAGTACTTC,CASSSRDRGETQYF
-,TRBV30,TRBD2,TRBJ2-3,TGTGCCTGGAGAGTCAAGGGGGCTAGCGGGAGCGGCACGCAGTATTTT,CAWRVKGASGSGTQYF
-,TRBV5-1,-,TRBJ2-1,TGCGCCAGCAGCTTGCCCAGGGCTCGGGGCTACAATGAGCAGTTCTTC,CASSLPRARGYNEQFF
-,TRBV7-8,TRBD1,TRBJ1-2,TGTGCCAGCAGCTACGCGGGCAGGGGGGAGGGCTACACCTTC,CASSYAGRGEGYTF
few,TRBV11-2,TRBD1,TRBJ1-2,TGTGCCAGCAGCCGCGACAGGGTTGGCTACACCTTC,CASSRDRVGYTF
-,TRBV28,-,TRBJ2-1,TGTGCCAGCTCCGGAGGGGGGTCCTACAATGAGCAGTTCTTC,CASSGGGSYNEQFF
-,TRBV19,TRBD2,TRBJ2-6,TGTGCCAGTAGTATTGGAGGGCGGGAGTGGCCTGGGGCCAACGTCCTGACTTTC,CASSIGGREWPGANVLTF
-,TRBV6-1,-,TRBJ1-5,TGTGCCAGCAGTGAAGCAGGGAGGGGCGATCAGCCCCAGCATTTT,CASSEAGRGDQPQHF
-,TRBV11-3,TRBD2,TRBJ2-3,TGTGCCAGCAGCGTCGCTAGCGGTCTCACAGATACGCAGTATTTT,CASSVASGLTDTQYF
-,TRBV5-1,TRBD1,TRBJ1-2,TGCGCCAGCAGCTTCGGGGACAGGGGTCTGCACACCTTC,CASSFGDRGLHTF
once,TRBV4-2,TRBD2,TRBJ2-3,TGTGCCAGCAGTCGGACTAGCGGGATCACAGATACGCAGTATTTT,CASSRTSGITDTQYF
-,TRBV10-3,TRBD1,TRBJ1-3,TGTGCCATCAGTGAGGGACAGGCGGTAGGAAACACCATATATTTT,CAISEGQAVGNTIYF
-,TRBV28,-,TRBJ1-5,TGTGCCAGCATCCGGGTAGGCAATCAGCCCCAGCATTTT,CASIRVGNQPQHF
-,TRBV6-1,TRBD2,TRBJ2-3,TGTGCCAGCAGGGATCTAGCGGGAGGGCGAGGTACGCAGTATTTT,CASRDLAGGRGTQYF
-,TRBV5-1,-,TRBJ2-2,TGCGCCAGCAGCTCCAAGTTAGACACCGGGGAGCTGTTTTTT,CASSSKLDTGELFF
-,TRBV29-1,TRBD1,TRBJ1-2,TGCAGCGTTCGGGACAGGGCGGACTATGGCTACACCTTC,CSVRDRADYGYTF